This T cell receptor beta chain was sequenced for a study of T-cell reconstitution after alpha-beta-depleted transplantation in children. Study outcomes and limitations: Expanded graft clones numbering several hundred reportedly gave rise to alpha-beta T cells about two months after transplant. At one year after transplant, newly produced T cells mostly accounted for T-cell counts and diversity. Several patients had high TCRbeta diversity at day 60; it came from surviving recipient T cells and thymic progenitors.

Unique molecular identifiers were incorporated into the prepared TCRbeta library. TCRdb recomputed calls from the PCR reads with MiXCR, one row per CDR3 protein. This table has 180,000 or so distinct CDR3 sequences, 6.3% appearing once. This clonotype was counted many times. The antigen is unknown. Trimming cost V 3 bases and J 0 bases, with 18 bases left between them. Germline V gene lookup returns CDR1 LGHNA and CDR2 YSLEER. CDR3 length equals 19 residues. The TCR sequence derives from a girl under three years old with combined immunodeficiency, due to receive a stem cell transplant. This chain links TRBV4-3 with TRBJ2-6; the D gene is possibly TRBD2 (7 bases). The specimen was PBMCs, collected before TCRalphabeta/CD19-depleted stem cell transplant. The CDR3 DNA follows: TGCGCCAGCAGCCAGGATGGGGGGGGCGCGGACTCTGGGGCCAACGTCCTGACTTTC. This gives the protein CASSQDGGGADSGANVLTF.